These 27 T cell receptor beta chains originate from one sample sequenced in a study of cytomegalovirus exposure and HLA in healthy donors. PCR amplification relied on 60 Vbeta primers (plus 13 Jbeta primers). Assay: immunoSEQ multiplex PCR; the TCRdb copy retains only in-frame clones and omits some. This sample's table has 150,000 to 200,000 clones. The sample taken for sequencing was PBMCs. The receptors come from a woman younger than 30 in good health and CMV-seropositive.

The chain employs TRBV30 and TRBJ1-2; 7 bases line up with TRBD1. The trim removed 2 bases at V and 5 bases at J, leaving 5 bases unmatched. The CDR3 contains 13 residues. Germline CDR1 and CDR2: GTSNPN and SVGIG (reference sequence). The CDR3 protein is CAWSLKGAYGYTF. CDR3 nucleotides: TGTGCCTGGAGTTTGAAGGGGGCGTATGGCTACACCTTC. The complete variable domain, with remaining parts taken from reference TRBV30 and TRBJ1-2, reads SQTIHQWPATLVQPVGSPLSLECTVEGTSNPNLYWYRQAAGRGLQLLFYSVGIGQISSEVPQNLSASRPQDRQFILSSKKLLLSDSGFYLCAWSLKGAYGYTFGSGTRLTVV.

The chain is built from TRBV4-1 and TRBJ2-4; TRBD2 matches 12 bases. With V trimmed by 3 bases and J by 5 bases, 8 bases remained unmatched. CDR1 is MGHRA, CDR2 YSYEKL, per germline. The CDR3 has 17 amino acids. CDR3: CASSHALAGGPQNIQYF. CDR3 in DNA: TGCGCCAGCAGCCATGCCCTAGCGGGAGGGCCCCAAAACATTCAGTACTTC.

The CDR3 here is CASSDTRQETQYF. CDR3 coding DNA: TGTGCCAGCAGTGATACTAGGCAAGAGACCCAGTACTTC. This rearrangement joins TRBV2 to TRBJ2-5, with D perhaps matching TRBD2 (5 bases). CDR3 length: 13 residues. Germline V gene lookup returns CDR1 SNHLY and CDR2 FYNNEI. V was trimmed by 3 bases and J by 2 bases, leaving 7 bases between them.

CDR3: CASSLGEGYGYTF. The CDR3 DNA reads TGCGCCAGCAGCTTGGGGGAGGGATACGGCTACACCTTC. V usage is TRBV5-1 and J usage is TRBJ1-2; D not resolved. Germline-derived CDR1 and CDR2 are SGHRS and YFSETQ. V was cut by 0 bases and J by 8 bases, with 11 bases left in between. The CDR3 length is 13 residues.

V gene TRBV5-6 combines with J gene TRBJ1-5; the D is unclear. This CDR3 spans 18 amino acids. Germline V gives CDR1 SGHDT, CDR2 YYEEEE. Trimming took 1 base from V and 0 from J, leaving 17 bases between them. The CDR3 region is CASSLFAVNPNSNQPQHF. Here the CDR3 DNA reads TGTGCCAGCAGCTTGTTCGCAGTTAACCCAAATAGCAATCAGCCCCAGCATTTT.

The chain has TRBV30 and TRBJ1-5; tentatively, D is TRBD1 (5 bases). This CDR3 has 14 residues. Germline loops: CDR1 GTSNPN, CDR2 SVGIG (reference sequence). V was clipped by 5 bases and J by 3 bases, with 14 bases between them. The CDR3 sequence: CAWAVGGDNQPQHF. The CDR3 nucleotides read TGTGCCTGGGCGGTGGGGGGAGACAATCAGCCCCAGCATTTT.

The rearrangement joins TRBV18 to TRBJ2-1; 9 nucleotides agree with TRBD2. The CDR3 has 16 amino acids. V lost 4 bases to trimming and J lost 2 bases; unmatched junction nucleotides: 6. The germline CDR1 and CDR2 sequences are KGHSH and LQKENI. The CDR3 DNA is TGTGCCAGCTCACGGCGGGAGGGCCCACCCTACAATGAGCAGTTCTTC. Encoded protein: CASSRREGPPYNEQFF.

The chain uses TRBV27 and TRBJ2-2, with 10 bases aligning to TRBD1. V was pared by 9 bases and J by 3 bases, with 7 bases of the junction left unmatched. Looked up from germline, CDR1 is MNHEY and CDR2 is SMNVEV (reference sequence). This CDR3 contains 15 residues. CDR3 in amino acids: CASSGQGIYTGELFF. DNA for the CDR3: TGTGCCAGTTCGGGACAGGGGATATACACCGGGGAGCTGTTTTTT.

This chain's CDR3 is CASSVARGMRNTQYF. The DNA for the CDR3 is TGTGCCAGCAGCGTAGCGCGGGGGATGAGAAATACGCAGTATTTT. The J gene is TRBJ2-3, the V gene TRBV9, with 7 bases fitting TRBD2. V gave up 0 bases and J gave up 7 bases; unmatched junction bases: 8. The CDR3 is 15 residues long. The germline V gene encodes CDR1 SGDLS and CDR2 YYNGEE.

V gene TRBV4-2 combines with J gene TRBJ2-2; 7 positions match TRBD2. The length of the CDR3 is 17 residues. The V and J ends lost 4 bases and 3 bases, in that order; junction bases with no gene match: 11. Germline lookup yields CDR1 LGHNA and CDR2 YNFKEQ. This CDR3 reads CASSRPGLLGHTGELFF. The CDR3 coding sequence is TGTGCCAGCAGCCGGCCGGGACTATTAGGACACACCGGGGAGCTGTTTTTT.

This chain connects TRBV2 to TRBJ1-2; the D is unclear. Trimming took 1 base from V and 3 from J, leaving 15 bases between them. The CDR3 is 16 amino acids. CDR1 and CDR2 (germline): SNHLY, FYNNEI. The chain's CDR3 is CASSEETGLEDYGYTF. The CDR3 DNA is TGTGCCAGCAGTGAAGAGACGGGCTTGGAGGACTATGGCTACACCTTC.

The chain's CDR3 is CASSRTGRHEQYF. The CDR3 DNA reads TGTGCCAGCAGTCGGACAGGGAGGCACGAGCAGTACTTC. This chain uses TRBV28 with TRBJ2-7; TRBD1 agrees at 8 bases. Losses at the gene ends were 5 bases for V and 5 bases for J; bases not matched to a gene: 5. The CDR3 sequence is 13 residues long. The germline V gene encodes CDR1 MDHEN and CDR2 SYDVKM.

The chain joins TRBV5-5 to TRBJ1-1, with 7 bases lining up with TRBD1. The CDR3 loop spans 15 amino acids. Looked up from germline, CDR1 is SGHKS and CDR2 is YYEKEE (reference sequence). V dropped 4 bases and J dropped 0; count of bases not matched to a gene: 6. CDR3 DNA sequence: TGTGCCAGCAGCGTGCCCGGGACAGTGAACACTGAAGCTTTCTTT. This encodes CASSVPGTVNTEAFF.

The J gene is TRBJ1-5, the V gene TRBV19; D may be TRBD1 (5 bases). The V and J ends lost 3 bases and 0 bases respectively, with 9 bases between them. The germline gives CDR1 LNHDA, CDR2 SQIVND (reference sequence). The CDR3 totals 15 residues. For the CDR3, the DNA is TGTGCCAGTAGTATTACAGGTTATAGCAATCAGCCCCAGCATTTT. Protein product: CASSITGYSNQPQHF.

The rearrangement uses TRBV5-1 and TRBJ1-1; 7 bases map to TRBD1. V lost 2 bases and J lost 1; bases outside the gene matches: 8. Looked up from germline, CDR1 is SGHRS and CDR2 is YFSETQ. The CDR3 extends over 16 amino acids. The CDR3 bases are TGCGCCAGCAGCTTTACAGGGGCTAATACGAACACTGAAGCTTTCTTT. Residues: CASSFTGANTNTEAFF.

CDR3 protein: CASSFPSYEQYF. The CDR3 nucleotides read TGTGCCAGCAGTTTCCCCAGCTACGAGCAGTACTTC. J is TRBJ2-7 and V is TRBV11-2; D remains unclear. Trimming removed 6 bases from V and 3 bases from J, with 9 bases in between. Germline CDR1 is SGHAT and CDR2 is FQNNGV. The CDR3 sequence is 12 residues long.

The chain uses TRBV7-2 and TRBJ2-1; a weak D match, TRBD1 (5 bases). Germline V gives CDR1 SGHTA, CDR2 FQGNSA. Trimming removed 5 bases from V and 6 bases from J, with 8 bases in between. This CDR3 region has 12 residues. This CDR3 reads CASSHTGNEQFF. The CDR3 region has the DNA TGTGCCAGCAGCCATACAGGCAATGAGCAGTTCTTC.

V usage is TRBV5-4 and J usage is TRBJ2-7; 11 nucleotides line up with TRBD1. CDR3 length: 16 amino acids. Germline V CDR1 and CDR2: SGHNT, YYREEE (reference sequence). The junction had 11 bases not matched to a gene; V was cut back by 4 bases and J by 5 bases. The CDR3 DNA reads as TGTGCCAGCAGCGCGGGACAGGGGGTTATATTCAACGAGCAGTACTTC. Amino acids: CASSAGQGVIFNEQYF.

The rearrangement joins TRBV4-2 to TRBJ2-5; TRBD1 agrees at 8 bases. The CDR3 extends over 14 amino acids. The germline V gene has CDR1 LGHNA and CDR2 YNFKEQ. Trimming at V came to 0 bases and at J to 4 bases, leaving 1 base not matched to a gene. The CDR3 region is CASSQDRGRETQYF. For the CDR3, the DNA is TGTGCCAGCAGCCAAGACAGGGGGCGAGAGACCCAGTACTTC.

The genes are TRBV6-1 and TRBJ2-5, with TRBD1 matching 8 bases. Losses at the gene ends were 2 bases for V and 2 bases for J; bases not matched to a gene: 10. Germline loops: CDR1 MNHNS, CDR2 SASEGT. The CDR3 runs 17 residues. CDR3 region: CASSEFLPGQVQETQYF. DNA of the CDR3: TGTGCCAGCAGTGAATTTCTCCCGGGACAGGTTCAAGAGACCCAGTACTTC.

A remark on this clone: This specimen includes other DNA sequences encoding the same CDR3. V and J are TRBV20-1 and TRBJ2-7; D unresolved. CDR3 length: 11 residues. Trimming left V 4 bases short and J 2 bases short, with 6 bases between. Germline V gives CDR1 DFQATT, CDR2 SNEGSKA (reference sequence). CDR3 nucleotide sequence: TGCAGTGCTACCAAAACCTACGAGCAGTACTTC. Residues: CSATKTYEQYF.

V is TRBV7-2 and J is TRBJ1-2, with D hard to call. The CDR3 spans 16 residues. Germline V gives CDR1 SGHTA, CDR2 FQGNSA. V was clipped by 1 base and J by 2 bases, with 14 bases between them. CDR3 in amino acids: CASSLVQTWRNYGYTF. The CDR3 coding sequence is TGTGCCAGCAGCTTAGTACAAACTTGGAGGAACTATGGCTACACCTTC.

V usage is TRBV29-1 and J usage is TRBJ1-1; tentatively, D is TRBD1 (5 bases). The CDR3 covers 12 residues. The V gene lost 7 bases and the J gene lost 5 bases, with 14 bases spanning the gap. CDR1 SQVTM and CDR2 ANQGSEA come from the germline V gene. The CDR3 DNA sequence: TGCAGCGCCTCGCAGGGCAGGACTGAAGCTTTCTTT. Its protein product is CSASQGRTEAFF. The variable domain in full, completed from reference TRBV29-1 and TRBJ1-1, reads SAVISQKPSRDICQRGTSLTIQCQVDSQVTMMFWYRQQPGQSLTLIATANQGSEATYESGFVIDKFPISRPNLTFSTLTVSNMSPEDSSIYLCSASQGRTEAFFGQGTRLTVV.

This chain links TRBV15 with TRBJ2-3; D perhaps matches TRBD1 (5 bases). This CDR3 is built from 15 residues. The V gene's germline CDR1 is LNHNV and CDR2 YYDKDF (reference sequence). V shed 1 base and J shed 0 bases, with 8 bases lying between them. CDR3 loop: CATSRGGWSTDTQYF. Written as DNA, the CDR3 is TGTGCCACCAGCAGAGGGGGCTGGAGCACAGATACGCAGTATTTT. The variable domain in full, completed from reference TRBV15 and TRBJ2-3, reads DAMVIQNPRYQVTQFGKPVTLSCSQTLNHNVMYWYQQKSSQAPKLLFHYYDKDFNNEADTPDNFQSRRPNTSFCFLDIRSPGLGDTAMYLCATSRGGWSTDTQYFGPGTRLTVL.

This chain connects TRBV5-1 to TRBJ2-1, with TRBD2 matching over 14 bases. Germline loops: CDR1 SGHRS, CDR2 YFSETQ. V was clipped by 4 bases and J by 2 bases; unmatched bases: 2. The CDR3 is 16 residues long. CDR3 protein: CASSKGLAGAYNEQFF. CDR3 bases: TGCGCCAGCAGCAAGGGACTAGCGGGGGCCTACAATGAGCAGTTCTTC.

CDR3 bases: TGCGCCAGCAGCTTAACTTTCGAGCTGAACACTGAAGCTTTCTTT. It yields the protein CASSLTFELNTEAFF. The chain employs TRBV5-1 and TRBJ1-1; D is ambiguous. The CDR3 loop spans 15 amino acids. CDR1 SGHRS and CDR2 YFSETQ come from the germline V gene. The V gene lost 2 bases and the J gene lost 0 bases, with 11 bases spanning the gap.

V gene TRBV5-1 combines with J gene TRBJ1-2; no firm D call. Germline CDR1 SGHRS, CDR2 YFSETQ. There are 15 residues in the CDR3. Deletions cut 1 base from V and 0 bases from J, with 10 bases between. Here the CDR3 DNA reads TGCGCCAGCAGCTTGTATCCCGGAGCTAACTATGGCTACACCTTC. Its protein is CASSLYPGANYGYTF.